Listed here is a single T cell receptor (beta chain). The data were taken from a study of cytotoxic CD8 clonotypes in ibrutinib-treated CLL. Trimming left V 3 bases short and J 4 bases short, with 15 bases between. The CDR3 loop spans 15 amino acids. CDR1 and CDR2 from the germline V gene are PRHDT and FYEKMQ (reference sequence). Repertoires were generated with immunoSEQ multiplex PCR, while TCRdb's copy carries only in-frame clones and drops some. The table shows about 300,000 clones, with more than 70% occurring only once. Material: PBMCs, obtained at disease progression, from a patient treated with ibrutinib. The sequence derives from a human donor with chronic lymphocytic leukemia. V usage is TRBV13 and J usage is TRBJ1-2; D remains unclear. CDR3 sequence reads: CASSFSPAGPYGYTF. The CDR3 DNA reads TGTGCCAGCAGCTTCTCCCCGGCAGGACCCTATGGCTACACCTTC. Using reference TRBV13 and TRBJ1-2 for the parts outside the CDR3, the full variable domain is AAGVIQSPRHLIKEKRETATLKCYPIPRHDTVYWYQQGPGQDPQFLISFYEKMQSDKGSIPDRFSAQQFSDYHSELNMSSLELGDSALYFCASSFSPAGPYGYTFGSGTRLTVV.